These 14 T cell receptor beta chains share one sample of origin, sequenced in a study of T cells in Graves' hyperthyroidism and ophthalmopathy. TCR beta CDR3 sequences were amplified from RNA transcripts. The primer set for the first-round RT-PCR of the TCR CDR3 was HTBI. MiXCR, applied by TCRdb to the multiplex PCR reads, yields one record per CDR3 protein. The table includes roughly 740,000 distinct CDR3 sequences, roughly 15% detected once. Sample: blood. Receptor source: a young man with Graves' hyperthyroidism.

The V and J genes are TRBV4-3 and TRBJ2-3; D is ambiguous. Between the trimmed V and J ends, which lost 3 bases and 2 bases, there was a span of 12 bases. Germline V gene sequence: CDR1 LGHNA, CDR2 YSLEER. The CDR3 is 15 residues long. CDR3 protein: CASSHSDSTTDTQYF. The CDR3 nucleotides read TGCGCCAGCAGCCACTCAGACTCGACCACAGATACGCAGTATTTT.

The V call is TRBV9, the J call TRBJ2-5; D tentatively fits TRBD1 or TRBD2 (6 bases each). The CDR3 totals 17 residues. Germline CDR1 is SGDLS and CDR2 is YYNGEE. V lost 4 bases and J 1 base, leaving 20 bases between the germline ends. The CDR3 spells CASSTRGGLALQETQYF. In DNA form, the CDR3 reads TGTGCCAGCAGCACCAGAGGGGGGCTAGCTCTCCAAGAGACCCAGTACTTC.

This clonotype was seen repeatedly, ten times or more. The CDR3 reads CASSLGEGNQPQHF. The CDR3 DNA reads TGCGCCAGCAGCTTGGGGGAGGGCAATCAGCCCCAGCATTTT. The genes are TRBV5-1 and TRBJ1-5; D is ambiguous. The CDR3 is 14 amino acids. CDR1 is SGHRS and CDR2 is YFSETQ in the germline V gene. Trimming shortened V by 0 bases and J by 2 bases, and 6 bases separated the two germline ends.

This clonotype was observed many times. The gene calls are TRBV7-2 and TRBJ2-7; D gene unclear. The CDR3 length is 13 residues. The V and J ends lost 1 base and 5 bases respectively, with 9 bases between them. CDR1 SGHTA and CDR2 FQGNSA come from the germline V gene. In DNA form, the CDR3 reads TGTGCCAGCAGCTTAGGGCTAGGAAACGAGCAGTACTTC. It encodes CASSLGLGNEQYF.

This clonotype was picked up a small number of times. The rearrangement uses TRBV7-2 and TRBJ2-7; 8 positions agree with TRBD2. V gave up 5 bases and J gave up 5 bases; unmatched junction bases: 11. CDR3 length equals 15 residues. Germline lookup yields CDR1 SGHTA and CDR2 FQGNSA. The CDR3 nucleotides read TGTGCCAGCAGCCCAAGAGCGGGAGCCTTACACGAGCAGTACTTC. It codes for CASSPRAGALHEQYF.

This clonotype was seen a few times. The chain carries TRBV27 and TRBJ2-2, with 10 bases identical to TRBD1. V gave up 6 bases and J gave up 6 bases; unmatched junction bases: 16. Germline V gene lookup returns CDR1 MNHEY and CDR2 SMNVEV (reference sequence). The CDR3 is 18 residues long. The CDR3 sequence is CASRLDRGRGGAAGELFF. The CDR3 nucleotides are TGTGCCAGCAGATTGGACAGGGGGAGGGGGGGAGCGGCCGGGGAGCTGTTTTTT.

The table lists this clonotype with many counts. The chain combines TRBV28 with TRBJ2-5, with D perhaps matching TRBD1 or TRBD2 (5 bases each). Looked up from germline, CDR1 is MDHEN and CDR2 is SYDVKM. V was cut by 3 bases and J by 9 bases, with 17 bases left in between. CDR3 length equals 14 residues. The CDR3 nucleotides are TGTGCCAGCAGTTTGGGGACCGGGACCCCACCCCAGTACTTC. It codes for CASSLGTGTPPQYF.

This clonotype was detected only a few times. In DNA form, the CDR3 reads TGTGCCAGCAGCCAATTCCTGACTAGCGATTATCCCAGCACCGGGGAGCTGTTTTTT. Encoded protein: CASSQFLTSDYPSTGELFF. The chain joins TRBV3-1 to TRBJ2-2, with 8 nucleotides matching TRBD2. CDR1 and CDR2 from the germline V gene are LGHDT and YNNKEL (reference sequence). The CDR3 loop spans 19 amino acids. V was pared by 2 bases and J by 4 bases, with 15 bases of the junction left unmatched.

The chain links TRBV5-1 to TRBJ1-1, with D possibly being TRBD1 (5 bases). Germline CDR1 and CDR2: SGHRS and YFSETQ. This CDR3 spans 14 amino acids. V lost 5 bases and J lost 2, with 13 bases in between. CDR3 sequence: CASSYDGGNTEAFF. The DNA of the CDR3 is TGCGCCAGCAGTTACGACGGGGGAAACACTGAAGCTTTCTTT.

The genes are TRBV20-1 and TRBJ2-7; the D gene is possibly TRBD2 (6 bases). Germline V gene lookup returns CDR1 DFQATT and CDR2 SNEGSKA (reference sequence). This CDR3 is built from 13 residues. V lost 3 bases and J lost 3, with 12 bases in between. CDR3 sequence (DNA): TGCAGTGCTAGCCTGGGGGGAGACTACGAGCAGTACTTC. Protein product: CSASLGGDYEQYF.

This clonotype came up many times. This sequence joins TRBV28 and TRBJ1-5; 7 bases line up with TRBD1. This CDR3 is 15 amino acids long. Germline CDR1 reads MDHEN; CDR2 reads SYDVKM. With V trimmed by 6 bases and J by 0 bases, 5 bases remained unmatched. Here the CDR3 reads CASSQGQISNQPQHF. CDR3 nucleotide sequence: TGTGCCAGCAGCCAGGGACAGATTAGCAATCAGCCCCAGCATTTT.

The chain uses TRBV20-1 and TRBJ2-3; possibly TRBD2 for D (6 bases). The V end was cut by 1 base, the J end by 1 base, with 15 bases between. Germline V gene lookup returns CDR1 DFQATT and CDR2 SNEGSKA (reference sequence). The CDR3 is made up of 16 amino acids. The CDR3 DNA reads TGCAGTGCTAGAGCGGGAGAGACCGTCGGCACAGATACGCAGTATTTT. This encodes CSARAGETVGTDTQYF.

This chain uses TRBV27 with TRBJ2-1; D may be TRBD1 or TRBD2 (5 bases each). CDR3 length equals 15 residues. The V end was cut by 6 bases, the J end by 7 bases, with 19 bases between. Germline values: CDR1 MNHEY, CDR2 SMNVEV (reference sequence). The CDR3 spells CASSSDPSRVNEQFF. The CDR3 DNA sequence: TGTGCCAGCAGCTCGGACCCTAGCAGGGTAAATGAGCAGTTCTTC.

The chain employs TRBV30 and TRBJ1-3, with 9 bases lining up with TRBD1. The J segment lost 0 bases and the V segment lost 1 base, leaving 4 bases of the junction unmatched. The germline V gene encodes CDR1 GTSNPN and CDR2 SVGIG (reference sequence). The CDR3 is 16 amino acids. CDR3 DNA sequence: TGTGCCTGGAGTGGGACAGGGGCCTCCTCTGGAAACACCATATATTTT. Translated: CAWSGTGASSGNTIYF.